This T cell receptor beta chain is drawn from a study of blood T cells in healthy people across ages. The use of a sample-barcoded 5' primer and a J-beta primer mix characterized a second PCR of roughly 6 to 12 cycles. TCRdb reprocessed the 5' RACE reads with MiXCR, giving one entry per CDR3 protein. The data contain about 800,000 distinct CDR3 sequences, around 25% of them singletons. Germline CDR1 is SGHTA and CDR2 is FQGNSA. The length of the CDR3 is 13 residues. Study-level results: Because sorting was not performed, PBMCs prevented conclusive naive versus antigen-experienced comparison. Long-lived donors had more naive CD4+ cells and higher diversity than aged donors.

Turning to this clonotype: Its antigen is unidentified.

The same data also contributed to another study, on T cells of mothers and their children. According to that study: Each donor was one of three healthy Caucasian mothers or one of their six children. The search for persistent microchimeric T cell clones detected none.

This clonotype originated in a boy between 5 and 17 years old in good health. This sequence joins TRBV7-2 and TRBJ2-7; 8 nucleotides agree with TRBD2. The DNA end lines up better with TRBJ2-1; the J call may be wrong. What was sequenced was blood. CDR3 in amino acids: CASKAGGLGEQFF. The CDR3, as DNA: TGTGCCAGCAAGGCGGGGGGCCTAGGTGAGCAGTTCTTC.